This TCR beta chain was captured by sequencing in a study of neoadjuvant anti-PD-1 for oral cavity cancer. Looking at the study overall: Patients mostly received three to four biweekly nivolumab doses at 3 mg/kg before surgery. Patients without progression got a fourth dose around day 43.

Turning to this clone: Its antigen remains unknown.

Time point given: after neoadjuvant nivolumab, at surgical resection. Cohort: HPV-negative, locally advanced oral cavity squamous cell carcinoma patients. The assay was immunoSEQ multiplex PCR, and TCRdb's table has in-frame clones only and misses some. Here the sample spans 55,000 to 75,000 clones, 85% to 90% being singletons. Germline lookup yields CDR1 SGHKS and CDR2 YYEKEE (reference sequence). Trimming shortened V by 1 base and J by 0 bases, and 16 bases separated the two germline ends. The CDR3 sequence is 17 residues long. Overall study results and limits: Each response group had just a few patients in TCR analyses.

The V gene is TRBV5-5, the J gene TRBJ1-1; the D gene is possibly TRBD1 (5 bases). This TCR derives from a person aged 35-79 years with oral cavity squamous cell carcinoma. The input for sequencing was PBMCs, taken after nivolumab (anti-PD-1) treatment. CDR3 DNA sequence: TGTGCCAGCAGCTTGAGGCTTTGGGGCACAATGAACACTGAAGCTTTCTTT. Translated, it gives CASSLRLWGTMNTEAFF.